A selection of T cell receptor beta chains follows, all from one sample in a study of T-cell memory formation after mild COVID-19. MiXCR was run by TCRdb on the 5' RACE reads, yielding one entry per CDR3 protein. The sample consists of around 470,000 distinct CDR3 sequences, around 20% of them appearing once. Sequencing input: PBMCs or a T cell subset sorted from them (not recorded which). The receptors originated from an adult woman who had mild COVID-19 (a few samples of this study predate the infection). Cell type and time point are not known. Each CDR3 is given with its conserved first and last residue. Fields, in order: CDR3 length, D gene, clone size, J gene, V gene, CDR3 DNA, CDR3 protein. A D gene is named only where the DNA matches it firmly. Only part of the rows carry a size: once, few, many, or a class if the clone is expanded.

CDR3 length: 17
D gene: NA
clone size: NA
J gene: TRBJ2-7
V gene: TRBV7-9
CDR3 DNA: TGTGCCAGCAGCCCAACGGCCGGCGGGACGGATGACTACGAGCAGTACTTC
CDR3 protein: CASSPTAGGTDDYEQYF

CDR3 length: 14
D gene: NA
clone size: few
J gene: TRBJ2-2
V gene: TRBV28
CDR3 DNA: TGTGCCAGCAGTTTTCTCAGGGCGTCCGGGGAGCTGTTTTTT
CDR3 protein: CASSFLRASGELFF

CDR3 length: 16
D gene: TRBD1
clone size: NA
J gene: TRBJ1-1
V gene: TRBV5-1
CDR3 DNA: TGCGCCAGCAGCTCACAAGGACAGGGGGCAAACACTGAAGCTTTCTTT
CDR3 protein: CASSSQGQGANTEAFF

CDR3 length: 15
D gene: NA
clone size: few
J gene: TRBJ2-1
V gene: TRBV20-1
CDR3 DNA: TGCAGTGCGGTTAGGACAGCTGTTACCCACAATGAGCAGTTCTTC
CDR3 protein: CSAVRTAVTHNEQFF

CDR3 length: 18
D gene: NA
clone size: NA
J gene: TRBJ2-6
V gene: TRBV7-2
CDR3 DNA: TGTGCCAGCAGCTTAAGCCCAACCCTCCTCTCTGGGGCCAACGTCCTGACTTTC
CDR3 protein: CASSLSPTLLSGANVLTF

CDR3 length: 15
D gene: TRBD1
clone size: NA
J gene: TRBJ1-2
V gene: TRBV4-2
CDR3 DNA: TGTGCCAGCAGCCAAGATATAAGGACAGGGGTTGGCTACACCTTC
CDR3 protein: CASSQDIRTGVGYTF

CDR3 length: 14
D gene: NA
clone size: NA
J gene: TRBJ2-7
V gene: TRBV4-3
CDR3 DNA: TGCGCCAGCAGCCAAGAAATGAACGGCTACGAGCAGTACTTC
CDR3 protein: CASSQEMNGYEQYF

CDR3 length: 15
D gene: TRBD1
clone size: few
J gene: TRBJ1-2
V gene: TRBV4-2
CDR3 DNA: TGTGCCAGCAGCTACTCCCGACAGGGCGGATATGGCTACACCTTC
CDR3 protein: CASSYSRQGGYGYTF

CDR3 length: 14
D gene: TRBD1
clone size: few
J gene: TRBJ1-2
V gene: TRBV27
CDR3 DNA: TGTGCCAGCAGTCAGACAGGGCTCGGACTTGGCTACACCTTC
CDR3 protein: CASSQTGLGLGYTF

CDR3 length: 13
D gene: NA
clone size: NA
J gene: TRBJ2-7
V gene: TRBV20-1
CDR3 DNA: TGCAGTGCGTGGGACACGGGGGAACGGGAGCAGTACTTC
CDR3 protein: CSAWDTGEREQYF

CDR3 length: 18
D gene: TRBD2
clone size: NA
J gene: TRBJ2-1
V gene: TRBV7-3
CDR3 DNA: TGTGCCAGCAGCTTAAGATCTAGCGGGTTCGACTCCTACAATGAGCAGTTCTTC
CDR3 protein: CASSLRSSGFDSYNEQFF

CDR3 length: 14
D gene: NA
clone size: few
J gene: TRBJ2-7
V gene: TRBV5-4
CDR3 DNA: TGTGCCAGCAGCCCGTCGTGGACCCCCTACGAGCAGTACTTC
CDR3 protein: CASSPSWTPYEQYF

CDR3 length: 14
D gene: TRBD1
clone size: NA
J gene: TRBJ1-2
V gene: TRBV12-3/TRBV12-4
CDR3 DNA: TGTGCCAGCAGTATGGACAGGCTCAACTATGGCTACACCTTC
CDR3 protein: CASSMDRLNYGYTF

CDR3 length: 13
D gene: NA
clone size: few
J gene: TRBJ1-2
V gene: TRBV3-1
CDR3 DNA: TGTGCCAGCAGCCAAGATCCCGGGGACGGCTACACCTTC
CDR3 protein: CASSQDPGDGYTF

CDR3 length: 15
D gene: NA
clone size: few
J gene: TRBJ1-1
V gene: TRBV5-1
CDR3 DNA: TGCGCCAGCAGCCCACGTGAGGGCCCGAACACTGAAGCTTTCTTT
CDR3 protein: CASSPREGPNTEAFF

CDR3 length: 14
D gene: NA
clone size: once
J gene: TRBJ2-1
V gene: TRBV7-9
CDR3 DNA: TGTGCCAGCAGCCCCCTCCAGAGGTACAATGAGCAGTTCTTC
CDR3 protein: CASSPLQRYNEQFF

CDR3 length: 14
D gene: TRBD1
clone size: once
J gene: TRBJ2-3
V gene: TRBV5-6
CDR3 DNA: TGTGCCAGCAGCTTTGCACAGGGGGCCGGTACGCAGTATTTT
CDR3 protein: CASSFAQGAGTQYF

CDR3 length: 14
D gene: NA
clone size: many
J gene: TRBJ1-5
V gene: TRBV7-9
CDR3 DNA: TGTGCCAGCAGCCCGTCGGACAGTCTTCAGCCCCAGCATTTT
CDR3 protein: CASSPSDSLQPQHF

CDR3 length: 16
D gene: NA
clone size: few
J gene: TRBJ2-7
V gene: TRBV5-5
CDR3 DNA: TGTGCCAGCAGCTTGGAATGGGTCGAGATCTCCTACGAGCAGTACTTC
CDR3 protein: CASSLEWVEISYEQYF

CDR3 length: 14
D gene: TRBD2
clone size: NA
J gene: TRBJ2-1
V gene: TRBV20-1
CDR3 DNA: TGCAGTGCTAGATCTAGCGGGGTGAACAATGAGCAGTTCTTC
CDR3 protein: CSARSSGVNNEQFF

CDR3 length: 15
D gene: TRBD2
clone size: NA
J gene: TRBJ2-1
V gene: TRBV3-1
CDR3 DNA: TGTGCCAGCAGCCTACCGGGACTAGCGGGGGAGGAGCAGTTCTTC
CDR3 protein: CASSLPGLAGEEQFF

CDR3 length: 13
D gene: TRBD1
clone size: NA
J gene: TRBJ1-1
V gene: TRBV7-6
CDR3 DNA: TGTGCCAGCGTAGGGGGCGCGAACACTGAAGCTTTCTTT
CDR3 protein: CASVGGANTEAFF

CDR3 length: 14
D gene: NA
clone size: few
J gene: TRBJ2-5
V gene: TRBV27
CDR3 DNA: TGTGCCAGCAGTTTACGGAGAGACCAAGAGACCCAGTACTTC
CDR3 protein: CASSLRRDQETQYF

CDR3 length: 14
D gene: NA
clone size: few
J gene: TRBJ2-1
V gene: TRBV5-6
CDR3 DNA: TGTGCCAGCACCCTTGGGGGAACACACAATGAGCAGTTCTTC
CDR3 protein: CASTLGGTHNEQFF

CDR3 length: 16
D gene: NA
clone size: many
J gene: TRBJ2-3
V gene: TRBV9
CDR3 DNA: TGTGCCAGCAGCCCGTGGACTCTACAGAGCACAGATACGCAGTATTTT
CDR3 protein: CASSPWTLQSTDTQYF

CDR3 length: 16
D gene: NA
clone size: NA
J gene: TRBJ1-2
V gene: TRBV4-1
CDR3 DNA: TGCGCCAGCAGCCAAGCCTACCAGACGGCGAGCTATGGCTACACCTTC
CDR3 protein: CASSQAYQTASYGYTF

CDR3 length: 16
D gene: NA
clone size: NA
J gene: TRBJ2-5
V gene: TRBV2
CDR3 DNA: TGTGCCAGCAGTGAGGGAGTAGGAGGCAACCAAGAGACCCAGTACTTC
CDR3 protein: CASSEGVGGNQETQYF

CDR3 length: 13
D gene: NA
clone size: few
J gene: TRBJ2-5
V gene: TRBV20-1
CDR3 DNA: TGCAGTGCTAGAGTGTCTTTACAAGAGACCCAGTACTTC
CDR3 protein: CSARVSLQETQYF

CDR3 length: 16
D gene: NA
clone size: few
J gene: TRBJ2-3
V gene: TRBV4-1
CDR3 DNA: TGCGCCAGCAGCCACCCCTCAGGGGAAAGCACAGATACGCAGTATTTT
CDR3 protein: CASSHPSGESTDTQYF

CDR3 length: 17
D gene: TRBD1
clone size: NA
J gene: TRBJ1-1
V gene: TRBV18
CDR3 DNA: TGTGCCAGCTCACCTCCGGGACAGGGGGCTCTGAACACTGAAGCTTTCTTT
CDR3 protein: CASSPPGQGALNTEAFF

CDR3 length: 15
D gene: NA
clone size: NA
J gene: TRBJ1-5
V gene: TRBV5-8
CDR3 DNA: TGTGCCAGCAGCGGGGGGGGTTTTGGCAATCAGCCCCAGCATTTT
CDR3 protein: CASSGGGFGNQPQHF

CDR3 length: 13
D gene: NA
clone size: NA
J gene: TRBJ2-3
V gene: TRBV11-2
CDR3 DNA: TGTGCCAGCAGCTGGCCCTTGGTAGATACGCAGTATTTT
CDR3 protein: CASSWPLVDTQYF

CDR3 length: 16
D gene: NA
clone size: few
J gene: TRBJ2-1
V gene: TRBV14
CDR3 DNA: TGTGCCAGCAGCCAAGATTGGCAGCAGCGGCTAGGGGAGCAGTTCTTC
CDR3 protein: CASSQDWQQRLGEQFF

CDR3 length: 15
D gene: TRBD2
clone size: NA
J gene: TRBJ2-1
V gene: TRBV11-2
CDR3 DNA: TGTGCCAGCAGCTTAGATTGGCTAGCGGGCGGGGAGCAGTTCTTC
CDR3 protein: CASSLDWLAGGEQFF

CDR3 length: 16
D gene: NA
clone size: once
J gene: TRBJ2-3
V gene: TRBV2
CDR3 DNA: TGTGCCAGCAGGCCTTACCCGGGATCAGGGCAAGATACGCAGTATTTT
CDR3 protein: CASRPYPGSGQDTQYF

CDR3 length: 15
D gene: NA
clone size: few
J gene: TRBJ2-3
V gene: TRBV7-2
CDR3 DNA: TGTGCCAGCAGCGCACGTCGGACTGGGGCAGATACGCAGTATTTT
CDR3 protein: CASSARRTGADTQYF

CDR3 length: 16
D gene: NA
clone size: NA
J gene: TRBJ1-2
V gene: TRBV27
CDR3 DNA: TGTGCCAGCAGCCCGGACAGTTCCGGGCGGGACTATGGCTACACCTTC
CDR3 protein: CASSPDSSGRDYGYTF

CDR3 length: 12
D gene: TRBD2
clone size: NA
J gene: TRBJ2-5
V gene: TRBV12-3/TRBV12-4
CDR3 DNA: TGTGCCAGCAGTTTAGAGGGAGGGGTACGGGACTTC
CDR3 protein: CASSLEGGVRDF

CDR3 length: 12
D gene: NA
clone size: few
J gene: TRBJ1-1
V gene: TRBV12-3/TRBV12-4
CDR3 DNA: TGTGCCAGCAGGTTTCCGGGCTTGGGAGCTTTCTTT
CDR3 protein: CASRFPGLGAFF